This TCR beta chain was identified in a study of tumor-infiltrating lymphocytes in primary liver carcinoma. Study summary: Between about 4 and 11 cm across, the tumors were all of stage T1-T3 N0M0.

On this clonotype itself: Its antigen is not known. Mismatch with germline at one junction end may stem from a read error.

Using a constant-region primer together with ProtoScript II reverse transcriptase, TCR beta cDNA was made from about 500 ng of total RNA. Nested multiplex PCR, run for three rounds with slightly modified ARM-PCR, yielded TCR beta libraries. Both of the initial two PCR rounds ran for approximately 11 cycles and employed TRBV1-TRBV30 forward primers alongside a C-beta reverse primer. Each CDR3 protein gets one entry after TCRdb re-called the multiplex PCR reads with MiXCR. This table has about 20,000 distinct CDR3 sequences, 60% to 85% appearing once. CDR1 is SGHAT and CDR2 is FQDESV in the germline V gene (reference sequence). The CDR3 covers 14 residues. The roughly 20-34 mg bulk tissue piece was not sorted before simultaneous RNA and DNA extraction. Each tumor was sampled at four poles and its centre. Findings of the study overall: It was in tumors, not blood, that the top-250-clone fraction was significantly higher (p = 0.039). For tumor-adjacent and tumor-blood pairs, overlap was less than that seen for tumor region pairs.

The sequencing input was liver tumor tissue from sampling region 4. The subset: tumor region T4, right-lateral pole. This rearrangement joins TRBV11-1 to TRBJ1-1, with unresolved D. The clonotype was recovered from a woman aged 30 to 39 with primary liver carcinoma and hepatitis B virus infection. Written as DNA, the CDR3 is TGTGCCAGTAGCTTCAGGCAGGACTACACTGAAGCTTTCTTT. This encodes CASSFRQDYTEAFF.